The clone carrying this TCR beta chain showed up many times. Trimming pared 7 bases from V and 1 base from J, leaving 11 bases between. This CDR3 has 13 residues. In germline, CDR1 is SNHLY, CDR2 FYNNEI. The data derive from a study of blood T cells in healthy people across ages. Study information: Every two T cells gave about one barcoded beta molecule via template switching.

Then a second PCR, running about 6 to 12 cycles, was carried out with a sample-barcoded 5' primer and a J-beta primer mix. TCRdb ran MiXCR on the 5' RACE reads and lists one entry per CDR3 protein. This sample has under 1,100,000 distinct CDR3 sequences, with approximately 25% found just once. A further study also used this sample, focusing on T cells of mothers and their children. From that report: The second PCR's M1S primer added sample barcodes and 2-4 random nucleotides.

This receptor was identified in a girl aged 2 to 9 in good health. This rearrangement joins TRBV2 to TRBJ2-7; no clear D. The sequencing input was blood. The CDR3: CASKGGGSYEQYF. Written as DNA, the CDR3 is TGTGCCAGCAAGGGCGGCGGATCCTACGAGCAGTACTTC. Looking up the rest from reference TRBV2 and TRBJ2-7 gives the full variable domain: EPEVTQTPSHQVTQMGQEVILRCVPISNHLYFYWYRQILGQKVEFLVSFYNNEISEKSEIFDDQFSVERPDGSNFTLKIRSTKLEDSAMYFCASKGGGSYEQYFGPGTRLTVT.